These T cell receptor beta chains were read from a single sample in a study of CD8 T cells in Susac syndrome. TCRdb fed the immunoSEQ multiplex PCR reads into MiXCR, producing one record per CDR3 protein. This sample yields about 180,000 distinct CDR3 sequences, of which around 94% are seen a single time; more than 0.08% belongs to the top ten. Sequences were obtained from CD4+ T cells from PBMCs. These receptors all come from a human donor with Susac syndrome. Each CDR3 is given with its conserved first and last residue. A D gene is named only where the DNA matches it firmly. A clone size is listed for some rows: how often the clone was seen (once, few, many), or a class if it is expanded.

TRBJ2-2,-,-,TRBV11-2,TGTGCCAGCAGCGTTACTAGAAACACCGGGGAGCTGTTTTTT,CASSVTRNTGELFF
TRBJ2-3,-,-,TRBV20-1,TGCAGTGCTATCGGACGGTACACAGATACGCAGTATTTT,CSAIGRYTDTQYF
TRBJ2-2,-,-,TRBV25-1,TGTGCCAGCAGTGAGGAGGGTTTAGGGGAGCTGTTTTTT,CASSEEGLGELFF
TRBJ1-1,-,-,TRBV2,TGTGCCAGCAGTGTAGGGGCGCCAGCTTTCTTT,CASSVGAPAFF
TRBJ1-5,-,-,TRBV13,TGTGCCAGCAGCTTAGGCGAAGGGGTTCAGCCCCAGCATTTT,CASSLGEGVQPQHF
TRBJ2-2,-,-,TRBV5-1,TGCGCCAGCAGCGACGGGGACGCCGGGGAGCTGTTTTTT,CASSDGDAGELFF
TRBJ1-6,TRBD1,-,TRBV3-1,TGTGCCAGCAGCCAAGTCCCGGGACAGTCCACTTTCCTCCACTTT,CASSQVPGQSTFLHF
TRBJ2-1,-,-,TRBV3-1,TGTGCCAGCAGCCAAGAGCTGGGCGGATTCTCCTACAATGAGCAGTTCTTC,CASSQELGGFSYNEQFF
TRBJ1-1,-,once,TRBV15,TGTGCCACCAGCAACCGGGGGTGGAGGGCTGGCACTGAAGCTTTCTTT,CATSNRGWRAGTEAFF
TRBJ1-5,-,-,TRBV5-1,TGCGCCAGCAGCTTGGATCCGAGTCGCAATCAGCCCCAGCATTTT,CASSLDPSRNQPQHF
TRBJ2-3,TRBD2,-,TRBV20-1,TGCAGTGCTAGAGCTAGCGGGATGATCACAGATACGCAGTATTTT,CSARASGMITDTQYF
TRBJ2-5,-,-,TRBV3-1,TGTGCCAGCAGCCAAGTAACCGGGTCAGAGACCCAGTACTTC,CASSQVTGSETQYF
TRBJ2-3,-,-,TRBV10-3,TGTGCCATCAGTGATTTAGGGGGACGCACAGATACGCAGTATTTT,CAISDLGGRTDTQYF
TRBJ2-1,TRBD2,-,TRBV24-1,TGTGCCACCAGTGATCCGAGCCGCAGCGGGGGACCCTACAATGAGCAGTTCTTC,CATSDPSRSGGPYNEQFF
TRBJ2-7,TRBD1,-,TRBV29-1,TGCAGCGTTAGGCAGGGGGCCGGCGAGCAGTACTTC,CSVRQGAGEQYF
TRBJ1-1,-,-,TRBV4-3,TGCGCCAGCAGCCAAGGGAGGGTGAGCACTGAAGCTTTCTTT,CASSQGRVSTEAFF
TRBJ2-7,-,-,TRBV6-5,TGTGCCAGCAGTACCTCAAGAGGGGCTTACGAGCAGTACTTC,CASSTSRGAYEQYF
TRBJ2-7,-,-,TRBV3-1,TGTGCCAGCAGCCAAGCAACCGCATCCTACGAGCAGTACTTC,CASSQATASYEQYF
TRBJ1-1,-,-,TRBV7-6,TGTGCCAGCAGCTTACCACGTACAGGGTCGAACACTGAAGCTTTCTTT,CASSLPRTGSNTEAFF
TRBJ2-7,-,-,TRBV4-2,TGTGCCAGCAGCCAAGGGCCCGGGGGGCGGCCCTCCTACGAGCAGTACTTC,CASSQGPGGRPSYEQYF
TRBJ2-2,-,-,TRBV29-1,TGCAGCGTTGAATGGGCAGCTAAGAACACCGGGGAGCTGTTTTTT,CSVEWAAKNTGELFF
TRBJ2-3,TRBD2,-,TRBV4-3,TGCGCCAGCAGCCCCCGGGCGGGAGGACGAGATACGCAGTATTTT,CASSPRAGGRDTQYF
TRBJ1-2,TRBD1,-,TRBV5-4,TGTGCCAGCAGCTCAGGGGGGCGCGACTATGGCTACACCTTC,CASSSGGRDYGYTF
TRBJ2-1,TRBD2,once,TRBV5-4,TGTGCCAGCAGCCGGGACTACTACAATGAGCAGTTCTTC,CASSRDYYNEQFF
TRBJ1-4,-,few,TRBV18,TGTGCCAGCTCATCCGGTCCCGGGAGGTCTAATGAAAAACTGTTTTTT,CASSSGPGRSNEKLFF
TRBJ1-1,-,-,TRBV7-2,TGTGCCAGCAGTTTAGCCGGGTTGGGAGCTTTCTTT,CASSLAGLGAFF
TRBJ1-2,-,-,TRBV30,TGTGCCTGGAGTGCGACAGTGATCAACTATGGCTACACCTTC,CAWSATVINYGYTF
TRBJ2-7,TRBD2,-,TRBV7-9,TGTGCCAGCAGCTCCCTGGCTAGCGGGAGTTTCGGCGAGCAGTACTTC,CASSSLASGSFGEQYF
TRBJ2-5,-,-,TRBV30,TGTGCCTGGAACCGGGACAAACAAGAGACCCAGTACTTC,CAWNRDKQETQYF
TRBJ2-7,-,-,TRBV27,TGTGCCAGCAGTTACGGCTGGGACGGTGTATACGAGCAGTACTTC,CASSYGWDGVYEQYF
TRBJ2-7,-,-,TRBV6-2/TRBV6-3,TGTGCCAGCAGCAACGTGGTGGCGGTCTCCTACGAGCAGTACTTC,CASSNVVAVSYEQYF
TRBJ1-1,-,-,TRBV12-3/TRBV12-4,TGTGCCAGCAAACCGGGACTGTTGAACACTGAAGCTTTCTTT,CASKPGLLNTEAFF